The 24 T cell receptor beta chains below come from one sample, sequenced in a study of T-cell reconstitution after alpha-beta-depleted transplantation in children (dated by TCRdb to 2016 to 2017). Receptor libraries were prepared by PCR. Sequencing was performed on an Illumina HiSeq 2500. Molecular barcoding was employed in the preparation of TCR libraries, with unique molecular identifiers being used to normalize TCRbeta repertoire quantification. The public reads were reanalyzed by TCRdb: fastp trimming at Q25, MiXCR alignment, in-frame beta chains only. Duplicate CDR3 protein sequences are folded into a single record with the most common DNA and genes. The sample table holds 7,000 to 9,500 distinct CDR3 sequences, of which 25% to 35% were seen once. Roughly 2% of the sample is taken by the ten largest. This specimen's time point label, per the study, means: day 60 (about 2 months) after transplantation. The treatment or condition label, read with the paper, signifies: allogeneic hematopoietic cell transplantation with graft depleted of TCRalphabeta T cells and CD19 B cells.

The sequencing used peripheral blood, collected 60 days after TCRalphabeta/CD19-depleted stem cell transplant. Every receptor here comes from a boy less than two years old who had a stem cell transplant for SCID, so the T cells may come from the graft donor.

This clonotype showed up just a few times. A much larger clone differs from this one at a single base, so this may be a read error. The chain uses TRBV18 and TRBJ1-5; 9 bases line up with TRBD1. V was pared by 3 bases and J by 7 bases, with 4 bases of the junction left unmatched. Germline V lookup: CDR1 KGHSH, CDR2 LQKENI. The CDR3 consists of 14 residues. CDR3 DNA sequence: TGTGCCAGCTCACCGGGACAGGGTTGCCAGCCCCAGCATTTT. It is translated as CASSPGQGCQPQHF.

This clonotype was counted ten times or more. The chain carries TRBV10-3 and TRBJ2-2; 7 bases match TRBD1. Germline lookup yields CDR1 ENHRY and CDR2 SYGVKD. The CDR3 runs to 15 residues. The junction had 10 bases not matched to a gene; V was cut back by 6 bases and J by 6 bases. This CDR3 is CAIRSQGWAAGELFF. In DNA, the CDR3 is TGTGCCATCAGGTCACAGGGGTGGGCCGCCGGGGAGCTGTTTTTT.

This clonotype was recorded many times. The chain employs TRBV4-1 and TRBJ1-5; perhaps TRBD1 as D (5 bases). The germline V gene has CDR1 MGHRA and CDR2 YSYEKL. Trimming took 5 bases from V and 6 from J, leaving 14 bases between them. This CDR3 has 14 amino acids. In DNA form, the CDR3 reads TGCGCCAGCAGCAGAACAGGACCGGTTCAGCCCCAGCATTTT. This sequence encodes CASSRTGPVQPQHF.

Sample share makes this clonotype medium-sized. The chain is built from TRBV27 and TRBJ2-4; 9 bases line up with TRBD1. This CDR3 has 13 amino acids. Germline V gives CDR1 MNHEY, CDR2 SMNVEV (reference sequence). Germline trimming cut 9 bases from V and 8 bases from J; bases unmatched to any gene: 8. The CDR3 DNA is TGTGCCAGTGGTCCGGGACAGGGTTACATTCAGTACTTC. Residues: CASGPGQGYIQYF.

In its sample, this clonotype is medium-sized. The chain carries TRBV5-1 and TRBJ2-1; the D is unclear. Trimming shortened V by 1 base and J by 10 bases, and 6 bases separated the two germline ends. Germline values: CDR1 SGHRS, CDR2 YFSETQ. The CDR3 is 11 amino acids. The CDR3 reads CASSLISEQFF. Here the CDR3 DNA reads TGCGCCAGCAGCTTGATTAGCGAGCAGTTCTTC.

The chain is built from TRBV20-1 and TRBJ2-3, with D possibly matching TRBD1 (6 bases). Per germline, CDR1 DFQATT and CDR2 SNEGSKA (reference sequence). The CDR3 consists of 15 residues. V lost 0 bases and J lost 1, with 11 bases in between. The CDR3 sequence is CSARDWGRGTDTQYF. CDR3 bases: TGCAGTGCTAGAGATTGGGGGCGGGGCACAGATACGCAGTATTTT.

This clonotype is medium-sized (0.01 to 0.1%) by share. The J gene is TRBJ2-1, the V gene TRBV19; the match to TRBD2 covers 7 bases. The junction had 7 bases not matched to a gene; V was cut back by 2 bases and J by 0 bases. Per the germline V gene, CDR1 is LNHDA and CDR2 is SQIVND (reference sequence). CDR3 length: 17 residues. CDR3 sequence reads: CASSISPLARSYNEQFF. Here the CDR3 DNA reads TGTGCCAGTAGTATATCCCCACTAGCGCGCTCCTACAATGAGCAGTTCTTC.

This clonotype occurred many times. The gene calls are TRBV3-1 and TRBJ2-3; tentatively, D is TRBD2 (6 bases). Between the trimmed V and J ends, which lost 1 base and 1 base, there was a span of 6 bases. The germline V gene encodes CDR1 LGHDT and CDR2 YNNKEL (reference sequence). The CDR3 has 14 amino acids. The CDR3 loop is CASSQAGGTDTQYF. The CDR3 DNA reads as TGTGCCAGCAGCCAAGCGGGGGGCACAGATACGCAGTATTTT.

By share, this clonotype ranks as medium-sized (0.01 to 0.1%). V usage is TRBV12-3 or TRBV12-4 and J usage is TRBJ1-5; 8 nucleotides align to TRBD1. CDR3 size: 19 residues. After removal of 6 bases from V and 0 bases from J, the junction contained 16 bases not matched to a gene. CDR3 sequence reads: CASSRTGTGHDDSNQPQHF. CDR3 DNA: TGTGCCAGCAGCCGGACAGGGACTGGGCATGATGATAGCAATCAGCCCCAGCATTTT.

By share of the sample, this clonotype is medium-sized. The chain has TRBV5-1 and TRBJ2-7; TRBD1 might be the D (5 bases). Trimming pared 4 bases from V and 4 bases from J, leaving 21 bases between. The CDR3 contains 16 residues. Per germline, CDR1 SGHRS and CDR2 YFSETQ. In DNA, the CDR3 is TGCGCCAGCAGCGCCGGTTCGAAACAGGTTCGGTACGAGCAGTACTTC. Its protein product is CASSAGSKQVRYEQYF.

This chain uses TRBV7-7 with TRBJ2-7; 10 bases are shared with TRBD1. Unmatched junction bases numbered 6, after V lost 1 base and J lost 0 bases. Germline V lookup: CDR1 SSHAT, CDR2 FNYEAQ (reference sequence). The CDR3 loop spans 17 amino acids. Here the CDR3 DNA reads TGTGCCAGCAGCTTAGAGGGACAGGGGCCTCGCTCCTACGAGCAGTACTTC. Translating gives CASSLEGQGPRSYEQYF. Using reference TRBV7-7 and TRBJ2-7 for the parts outside the CDR3, the full variable domain is GAGVSQSPRYKVTKRGQDVTLRCDPISSHATLYWYQQALGQGPEFLTYFNYEAQPDKSGLPSDRFSAERPEGSISTLTIQRTEQRDSAMYRCASSLEGQGPRSYEQYFGPGTRLTVT.

Comments on this clonotype: At one of its ends the junction is not consistent with the germline gene, which may arise from a read error. The gene calls are TRBV5-6 and TRBJ2-7; the D gene is possibly TRBD2 (5 bases). There are 16 residues in the CDR3. CDR1 and CDR2 (germline): SGHDT, YYEEEE. CDR3 nucleotide sequence: TGCACCAGCAGAGATTGGGCGGGCACCACGATCTACGAGCAGTACTTC. Its protein product is CTSRDWAGTTIYEQYF. The entire variable domain, with the rest obtained from reference TRBV5-6 and TRBJ2-7, is as follows: DAGVTQSPTHLIKTRGQQVTLRCSPKSGHDTVSWYQQALGQGPQFIFQYYEEEERQRGNFPDRFSGHQFPNYSSELNVNALLLGDSALYLCTSRDWAGTTIYEQYFGPGTRLTVT.

J is TRBJ2-1 and V is TRBV11-3; 11 bases line up with TRBD2. Germline loops: CDR1 SGHNT, CDR2 YENEEA. V trimming: 1 base; J trimming: 6 bases; junction bases outside the gene matches: 2. The CDR3 is made up of 15 amino acids. The CDR3 sequence: CASSLGLAGSNEQFF. The CDR3, as DNA: TGTGCCAGCAGCTTAGGACTAGCGGGATCCAATGAGCAGTTCTTC.

CDR3 protein: CASSELGNIQYF. CDR3 DNA: TGTGCCAGCAGTGAATTGGGGAACATTCAGTACTTC. J is TRBJ2-4 and V is TRBV6-1; no clear D gene. V lost 2 bases and J lost 7, with 6 bases in between. There are 12 residues in the CDR3. Per germline, CDR1 MNHNS and CDR2 SASEGT.

This clonotype is termed medium-sized. CDR3 region: CASSFTHGGPNSPLHF. In DNA form, the CDR3 reads TGTGCCAGCAGCTTTACACACGGGGGCCCCAATTCACCCCTCCACTTT. V is TRBV11-2 and J is TRBJ1-6; tentative D call: TRBD1 (6 bases). CDR3 length equals 16 residues. Trimming pared 3 bases from V and 7 bases from J, leaving 16 bases between. In germline, CDR1 is SGHAT, CDR2 FQNNGV.

In its sample, this clonotype is medium-sized. This chain joins TRBV11-2 and TRBJ1-1; D not certain. CDR1 and CDR2 from the germline V gene are SGHAT and FQNNGV. V shed 1 base and J shed 3 bases, with 12 bases lying between them. The CDR3 extends over 15 amino acids. The CDR3 DNA follows: TGTGCCAGCAGCTTAGTCCGGAACGGGGACACTGAAGCTTTCTTT. This translates into CASSLVRNGDTEAFF.

By proportion, this clonotype is medium-sized (0.01 to 0.1%). The J gene is TRBJ1-1, the V gene TRBV6-2 or TRBV6-3; TRBD1 matches 8 bases. Per germline, CDR1 MNHEY and CDR2 SVGEGT. V gave up 8 bases and J gave up 1 base; unmatched junction bases: 6. The CDR3 sequence is 14 residues long. The CDR3 nucleotides read TGTGCCAGCGTTGAACAGGGGGAGAACACTGAAGCTTTCTTT. Its protein product is CASVEQGENTEAFF.

This clonotype rates as medium-sized. The chain links TRBV20-1 to TRBJ2-7; possibly TRBD2 for D (6 bases). V dropped 3 bases and J dropped 3 bases, with 12 bases sitting between them. The germline V gene has CDR1 DFQATT and CDR2 SNEGSKA (reference sequence). The CDR3 is made up of 13 amino acids. The DNA of the CDR3 is TGCAGTGCTAGGCGGGACTTAATCTACGAGCAGTACTTC. It is translated as CSARRDLIYEQYF.

This clonotype is judged medium-sized. The rearrangement uses TRBV2 and TRBJ2-3, with D possibly called TRBD1 or TRBD2 (5 bases each). The CDR3 covers 16 residues. V was clipped by 3 bases and J by 6 bases, with 19 bases between them. Germline CDR1 is SNHLY and CDR2 is FYNNEI. This chain's CDR3 is CASSDLGRFSLDTQYF. In nucleotides, the CDR3 is TGTGCCAGCAGTGACCTGGGACGGTTTTCGCTGGATACGCAGTATTTT.

Sample share makes this clonotype medium-sized. This chain uses TRBV7-3 with TRBJ2-7; perhaps D is TRBD1 or TRBD2 (7 bases each). The ends were cut back, 2 bases at V and 3 bases at J, with 11 bases in the middle. This CDR3 is 14 amino acids long. Germline V gives CDR1 SGHTA, CDR2 FQGTGA. The CDR3: CASSLQGGDYEQYF. The CDR3 nucleotides are TGTGCCAGCAGCTTACAGGGGGGGGACTACGAGCAGTACTTC.

The V and J genes are TRBV7-2 and TRBJ2-1; possibly TRBD2 for D (6 bases). CDR3 length: 16 residues. The V gene lost 1 base and the J gene lost 2 bases, with 12 bases spanning the gap. CDR1 is SGHTA, CDR2 FQGNSA, per germline. The CDR3 is CASSLDPSAAYNEQFF. CDR3 in DNA: TGTGCCAGCAGCTTAGATCCTAGCGCGGCCTACAATGAGCAGTTCTTC.

The chain has TRBV20-1 and TRBJ1-1, with 7 bases that match TRBD1. The germline gives CDR1 DFQATT, CDR2 SNEGSKA (reference sequence). The trim removed 5 bases at V and 7 bases at J, leaving 7 bases unmatched. The CDR3 is 12 amino acids. The CDR3 is CSAQDRKFEAFF. The CDR3 DNA reads as TGCAGTGCTCAGGACAGGAAGTTTGAAGCTTTCTTT.

V and J are TRBV11-2 and TRBJ2-5; D unclear. V was trimmed by 0 bases and J by 2 bases, leaving 7 bases between them. Germline V gene lookup returns CDR1 SGHAT and CDR2 FQNNGV. There are 14 residues in the CDR3. The CDR3 is CASSLEAGQETQYF. CDR3 nucleotide sequence: TGTGCCAGCAGCTTAGAGGCTGGGCAAGAGACCCAGTACTTC.

V and J are TRBV5-1 and TRBJ1-2, with 8 bases matching TRBD1. The V and J ends lost 2 bases and 6 bases, in that order; junction bases with no gene match: 6. The CDR3 contains 14 residues. Germline CDR1 SGHRS, CDR2 YFSETQ. The CDR3 spells CASSFDRGLDGYTF. CDR3 nucleotides: TGCGCCAGCAGCTTTGACAGGGGCCTTGATGGCTACACCTTC.